Listed below are T cell receptor beta chains from one sample, sequenced in a study of blood T cell repertoires in COVID-19. Sequenced by immunoSEQ multiplex PCR; TCRdb stores in-frame clones only, minus some. The sample lists approximately 150,000 clones; around 85% were seen once. Sequences were obtained from PBMCs or T cells enriched from blood (not recorded which). The receptor set was obtained from a woman in her thirties or forties with acute COVID-19. Both conserved end residues are part of each CDR3. The D gene is left open where the match is weak. Clone size is not always given. Where it is, it says once, few, many or a class for expanded clones.

TRBD2,TRBV5-4,TRBJ2-1,.,CASSQGAGVSGEQFF,TGTGCCAGCAGCCAAGGGGCGGGAGTTTCGGGGGAGCAGTTCTTC
.,TRBV30,TRBJ2-6,.,CAWSRGSGANVLTF,TGTGCCTGGAGTCGAGGCTCTGGGGCCAACGTCCTGACTTTC
.,TRBV15,TRBJ2-3,once,CATSREPPGRAADTQYF,TGTGCCACCAGCAGAGAACCGCCCGGGAGAGCTGCAGATACGCAGTATTTT
.,TRBV27,TRBJ1-4,.,CASSRSTPREKLFF,TGTGCCAGCAGTAGGAGCACTCCCAGAGAAAAACTGTTTTTT
TRBD1,TRBV5-6,TRBJ1-2,.,CASSLNRGSPGYTF,TGTGCCAGCAGCTTGAACAGGGGATCACCCGGCTACACCTTC
TRBD1,TRBV6-5,TRBJ2-7,.,CASSGRDRGSYEQYF,TGTGCCAGCAGCGGCCGGGACAGGGGGTCCTACGAGCAGTACTTC
TRBD1,TRBV27,TRBJ2-1,.,CASSLSLGQGNNEQFF,TGTGCCAGCAGTTTATCCCTGGGACAGGGGAACAATGAGCAGTTCTTC
TRBD2,TRBV7-6,TRBJ2-1,.,CASSFLAGGADEQFF,TGTGCCAGCAGCTTTCTAGCGGGAGGGGCGGATGAGCAGTTCTTC
.,TRBV5-1,TRBJ2-7,few,CASSLADSHEQYF,TGCGCCAGCAGCTTGGCAGACTCCCACGAGCAGTACTTC
TRBD2,TRBV3-1/TRBV3-2,TRBJ2-7,.,CASSQREAPPRYF,TGTGCCAGCAGCCAGCGGGAGGCTCCTCCTCGGTACTTC
.,TRBV5-1,TRBJ2-3,.,CASSGLQVDTQYF,TGCGCCAGCAGCGGACTACAAGTCGATACGCAGTATTTT
.,TRBV7-6,TRBJ2-2,.,CASSWGDGETNTGELFF,TGTGCCAGCAGCTGGGGGGATGGAGAAACGAACACCGGGGAGCTGTTTTTT
TRBD2,TRBV10-3,TRBJ2-3,.,CAISESQISGSPDTQYF,TGTGCCATCAGTGAGTCACAGATTAGCGGGAGCCCAGATACGCAGTATTTT
TRBD1,TRBV2,TRBJ2-1,.,CASGGWQGETYNEQFF,TGTGCCAGCGGAGGTTGGCAGGGGGAAACCTACAATGAGCAGTTCTTC
TRBD2,TRBV6-6,TRBJ2-3,.,CASQRESTDTQYF,TGTGCCAGTCAGCGGGAGAGCACAGATACGCAGTATTTT
.,TRBV24-1,TRBJ2-1,.,CATSDSGEQFF,TGTGCCACCAGTGATTCGGGGGAGCAGTTCTTC
.,TRBV4-1,TRBJ2-3,.,CASSRGWEDTQYF,TGCGCCAGCAGCCGAGGGTGGGAAGATACGCAGTATTTT